The 24 T cell receptor beta chains below were found in one sample sequenced in a study of shared clonotypes between healthy human individuals (dated by TCRdb to 2018 to 2020). The library was generated by the immunoSEQ multiplex PCR assay. TCRdb stores this immuneACCESS table with in-frame sequences only. Part of the clones is absent; in the studies checked, under half of the shortfall reflects unresolved V genes, and no reason is known for the rest. Across this sample there are a few hundred thousand clones, with about 96% seen only once. The ten largest clones represent approximately 0.057% of the sample. The source material was naive CD4+ T cells sorted from blood. In light of the paper, this sample's cell subset or site label describes: CD45RA+ positively selected. These TCRs come from a woman aged 25 to 39 in good health.

The chain combines TRBV4-1 with TRBJ1-5; no firm D call. The CDR3 length is 14 residues. Germline CDR1 MGHRA, CDR2 YSYEKL. Trimming removed 0 bases from V and 3 bases from J, with 6 bases in between. CDR3 sequence (DNA): TGCGCCAGCAGCCAAGAGGCCATCAATCAGCCCCAGCATTTT. Protein: CASSQEAINQPQHF.

The CDR3 DNA is TGTGCCAGTAGTACCCGACAGGGTACCCATCAGCCCCAGCATTTT. It is translated as CASSTRQGTHQPQHF. The chain has TRBV19 and TRBJ1-5, with TRBD1 matching 7 bases. J lost 5 bases, V lost 4 bases, and 8 bases had no gene match. This CDR3 region has 15 residues. The germline V gene encodes CDR1 LNHDA and CDR2 SQIVND (reference sequence).

The V and J genes are TRBV29-1 and TRBJ2-2; TRBD1 is a possible D gene (6 bases). With 5 bases removed from V and 4 bases from J, the gap between germline ends came to 8 bases. CDR3 size: 12 residues. Germline V lookup: CDR1 SQVTM, CDR2 ANQGSEA. The CDR3 loop is CSVNRVTGELFF. CDR3 nucleotide sequence: TGCAGCGTTAACAGGGTCACCGGGGAGCTGTTTTTT.

The chain uses TRBV29-1 and TRBJ2-7; 8 nucleotides align to TRBD2. V shed 3 bases, J shed 6 bases, and the junction held 7 bases outside the gene matches. The CDR3 spans 13 residues. The germline V gene has CDR1 SQVTM and CDR2 ANQGSEA. CDR3 DNA sequence: TGCAGCGTTGAGGCTAGCGGGTCCCTCGAGCAGTACTTC. This gives the protein CSVEASGSLEQYF.

V usage is TRBV28 and J usage is TRBJ1-4, with a weak D call TRBD1 (6 bases). V lost 9 bases and J lost 5, with 19 bases in between. Germline CDR1 MDHEN, CDR2 SYDVKM. CDR3 size: 15 residues. CDR3 DNA sequence: TGTGCCAGTTTGATAGCAGGGGAGGGGAATGAAAAACTGTTTTTT. This codes for CASLIAGEGNEKLFF.

This chain links TRBV6-1 with TRBJ2-7; D gene uncertain. This CDR3 comprises 15 residues. Germline CDR1 MNHNS, CDR2 SASEGT. V lost 0 bases and J 0 bases, leaving 9 bases between the germline ends. Written as DNA, the CDR3 is TGTGCCAGCAGTGAAGCGGGCGGCAACTCCTACGAGCAGTACTTC. Its translation: CASSEAGGNSYEQYF.

This chain links TRBV6-1 with TRBJ1-4; unclear D gene. With 6 bases removed from V and 8 bases from J, the gap between germline ends came to 13 bases. The CDR3 runs to 13 residues. Germline CDR1 reads MNHNS; CDR2 reads SASEGT. The CDR3 DNA sequence: TGTGCCAGCAGCCGGGCCTTGGGGGAAAAACTGTTTTTT. It is translated as CASSRALGEKLFF.

This rearrangement joins TRBV5-1 to TRBJ2-2; weak D call: TRBD1 (6 bases). CDR3 length: 17 residues. Trimming shortened V by 0 bases and J by 4 bases, and 16 bases separated the two germline ends. Germline V lookup: CDR1 SGHRS, CDR2 YFSETQ. CDR3 region: CASSLGATGLFTGELFF. DNA for the CDR3: TGCGCCAGCAGCTTGGGTGCGACAGGCCTGTTCACCGGGGAGCTGTTTTTT.

V usage is TRBV27 and J usage is TRBJ2-7; TRBD2 matches at 14 bases. Germline-derived CDR1 and CDR2 are MNHEY and SMNVEV (reference sequence). V dropped 5 bases and J dropped 5; count of bases not matched to a gene: 11. The CDR3 is made up of 17 amino acids. The CDR3: CASSPKGLAGVGHEQYF. The CDR3 nucleotides are TGTGCCAGCAGTCCGAAGGGACTAGCGGGAGTAGGCCACGAGCAGTACTTC.

The chain joins TRBV11-3 to TRBJ2-3; D gene uncertain. Deletions cut 5 bases from V and 4 bases from J, with 10 bases between. Germline values: CDR1 SGHNT, CDR2 YENEEA. This CDR3 has 13 amino acids. The CDR3: CASSPTGSDTQYF. CDR3 sequence (DNA): TGTGCCAGCAGCCCGACTGGTTCAGATACGCAGTATTTT. The full variable domain, in which reference TRBV11-3 and TRBJ2-3 provide the parts outside the CDR3, is EAGVVQSPRYKIIEKKQPVAFWCNPISGHNTLYWYLQNLGQGPELLIRYENEEAVDDSQLPKDRFSAERLKGVDSTLKIQPAELGDSAVYLCASSPTGSDTQYFGPGTRLTVL.

The chain has TRBV30 and TRBJ2-3; the D is unclear. CDR1 and CDR2 (germline): GTSNPN, SVGIG (reference sequence). This CDR3 has 12 amino acids. The V gene lost 1 base and the J gene lost 6 bases, with 8 bases spanning the gap. The CDR3 nucleotides read TGTGCCTGGAGTGATAACGGGGATACGCAGTATTTT. It specifies CAWSDNGDTQYF. Based on the CDR3 plus reference TRBV30 and TRBJ2-3, the full variable domain is SQTIHQWPATLVQPVGSPLSLECTVEGTSNPNLYWYRQAAGRGLQLLFYSVGIGQISSEVPQNLSASRPQDRQFILSSKKLLLSDSGFYLCAWSDNGDTQYFGPGTRLTVL.

The chain is built from TRBV7-3 and TRBJ2-1, with a weak D call TRBD2 (6 bases). V was cut by 5 bases and J by 6 bases, with 20 bases left in between. Germline V CDR1 and CDR2: SGHTA, FQGTGA. CDR3 length: 16 amino acids. Here the CDR3 DNA reads TGTGCCAGCAGCGAATACCGGACTACGCCGGGCAATGAGCAGTTCTTC. It codes for CASSEYRTTPGNEQFF.

The V and J genes are TRBV4-2 and TRBJ2-7, with 9 bases fitting TRBD2. The length of the CDR3 is 14 residues. CDR1 and CDR2 from the germline V gene are LGHNA and YNFKEQ. Trimming took 0 bases from V and 6 from J; bases not matched to a gene: 3. CDR3 in DNA: TGTGCCAGCAGCCAAGATCTAGCGGGACGCGAGCAGTACTTC. Translation gives CASSQDLAGREQYF.

The chain carries TRBV18 and TRBJ1-2, with 8 bases identical to TRBD1. Trimming cost V 5 bases and J 3 bases; bases outside gene matches: 5. Germline CDR1 reads KGHSH; CDR2 reads LQKENI. CDR3 length equals 14 residues. CDR3 coding DNA: TGTGCCAGCTCAGCGGGACAGGAATACTATGGCTACACCTTC. It specifies CASSAGQEYYGYTF.

This chain joins TRBV28 and TRBJ2-3; TRBD2 might be the D (5 bases). The germline V gene has CDR1 MDHEN and CDR2 SYDVKM. The V end was cut by 8 bases, the J end by 0 bases, with 9 bases between. This CDR3 contains 13 residues. The CDR3 DNA reads TGTGCCAGCCAGAGAGGGAGCACAGATACGCAGTATTTT. Its translation: CASQRGSTDTQYF.

The chain links TRBV11-2 to TRBJ2-7, with 10 bases matching TRBD2. This CDR3 comprises 16 residues. Germline CDR1 is SGHAT and CDR2 is FQNNGV. J gave up 0 bases and V 5 bases, and 7 bases lay outside the gene matches. The CDR3 sequence: CASSPRLAGSSYEQYF. The DNA for the CDR3 is TGTGCCAGCAGCCCCCGACTAGCGGGTAGCTCCTACGAGCAGTACTTC.

This chain joins TRBV7-9 and TRBJ1-5; D gene unclear. The germline V and J ends were trimmed by 4 bases and 6 bases, with 7 bases remaining between them. This CDR3 spans 12 amino acids. CDR1 and CDR2 (germline): SEHNR, FQNEAQ (reference sequence). This CDR3 reads CASSYGGQPQHF. In DNA form, the CDR3 reads TGTGCCAGCAGCTATGGTGGTCAGCCCCAGCATTTT.

The chain joins TRBV27 to TRBJ2-1; 11 bases are shared with TRBD2. J lost 3 bases, V lost 6 bases, and 10 bases had no gene match. Germline loops: CDR1 MNHEY, CDR2 SMNVEV (reference sequence). The CDR3 is 17 residues long. CDR3 DNA: TGTGCCAGCAGACAAACTAGCGGGAGTCCTTACTACAATGAGCAGTTCTTC. Translating it yields CASRQTSGSPYYNEQFF.

V usage is TRBV5-1 and J usage is TRBJ2-2; perhaps TRBD2 as D (6 bases). Germline-derived CDR1 and CDR2 are SGHRS and YFSETQ. This CDR3 comprises 16 residues. Trimming stripped 4 bases from V and 2 bases from J, with 15 bases between. This chain's CDR3 is CASSPAKGLNTGELFF. The CDR3 bases are TGCGCCAGCAGCCCAGCCAAGGGACTCAACACCGGGGAGCTGTTTTTT.

This chain uses TRBV2 with TRBJ2-5; TRBD2 is a possible D gene (6 bases). V dropped 4 bases and J dropped 5 bases, with 17 bases sitting between them. The CDR3 covers 15 residues. Germline loops: CDR1 SNHLY, CDR2 FYNNEI. The CDR3 DNA follows: TGTGCCAGCAGTGGTGTCGGGAGCTCCGTTGAGACCCAGTACTTC. This codes for CASSGVGSSVETQYF.

This clone was counted a single time. The chain combines TRBV6-1 with TRBJ2-5; D ambiguous. Near its end, the DNA agrees better with TRBJ2-7, so the J call may be wrong. The CDR3 is 15 amino acids. Germline V gene data show CDR1 as MNHNS and CDR2 as SASEGT. CDR3 residues: CASNPRPLDSYEQYF. The CDR3 DNA is TGTGCCAGCAACCCGAGACCGCTGGACTCCTACGAGCAGTACTTC.

The chain has TRBV4-2 and TRBJ1-4; maybe TRBD1 (5 bases). This CDR3 is 17 amino acids long. Germline V gives CDR1 LGHNA, CDR2 YNFKEQ. Deletions cut 4 bases from V and 8 bases from J, with 23 bases between. In DNA form, the CDR3 reads TGTGCCAGCAGCCGTGACCCCGGTCGGAACGGGGGGGAAAAACTGTTTTTT. Its translation: CASSRDPGRNGGEKLFF.

The gene calls are TRBV2 and TRBJ1-1; D not resolved. Looked up from germline, CDR1 is SNHLY and CDR2 is FYNNEI. V gave up 4 bases and J gave up 3 bases, with 12 bases separating them. This CDR3 is 14 amino acids long. The CDR3 DNA reads as TGTGCCAGCAGTGGAGAGAGACGCTACACTGAAGCTTTCTTT. Its translation: CASSGERRYTEAFF.

This sequence joins TRBV11-2 and TRBJ2-3, with 9 bases fitting TRBD2. The CDR3 consists of 17 residues. The trim removed 3 bases at V and 3 bases at J, leaving 10 bases unmatched. Germline loops: CDR1 SGHAT, CDR2 FQNNGV. The CDR3 here is CASSLGNSLAGTDTQYF. The CDR3 nucleotides read TGTGCCAGCAGCTTGGGTAATTCCCTAGCGGGAACAGATACGCAGTATTTT. The full variable domain, in which reference TRBV11-2 and TRBJ2-3 provide the parts outside the CDR3, is EAGVAQSPRYKIIEKRQSVAFWCNPISGHATLYWYQQILGQGPKLLIQFQNNGVVDDSQLPKDRFSAERLKGVDSTLKIQPAKLEDSAVYLCASSLGNSLAGTDTQYFGPGTRLTVL.